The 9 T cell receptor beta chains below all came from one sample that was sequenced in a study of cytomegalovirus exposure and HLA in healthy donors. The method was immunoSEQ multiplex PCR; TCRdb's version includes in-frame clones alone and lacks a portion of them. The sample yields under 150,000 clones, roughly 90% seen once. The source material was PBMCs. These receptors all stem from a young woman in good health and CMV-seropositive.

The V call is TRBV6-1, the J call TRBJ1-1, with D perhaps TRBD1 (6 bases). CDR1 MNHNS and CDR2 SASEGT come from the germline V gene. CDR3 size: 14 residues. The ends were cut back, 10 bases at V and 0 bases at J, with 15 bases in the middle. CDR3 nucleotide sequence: TGTGCCACCAACCGGGACAACCTGAACACTGAAGCTTTCTTT. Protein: CATNRDNLNTEAFF.

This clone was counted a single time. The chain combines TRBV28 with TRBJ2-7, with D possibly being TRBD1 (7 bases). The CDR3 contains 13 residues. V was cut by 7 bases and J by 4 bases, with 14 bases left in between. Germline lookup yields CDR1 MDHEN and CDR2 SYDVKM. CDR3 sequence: CASIQTGRYEQYF. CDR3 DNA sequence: TGTGCCAGCATCCAGACAGGGAGGTACGAGCAGTACTTC.

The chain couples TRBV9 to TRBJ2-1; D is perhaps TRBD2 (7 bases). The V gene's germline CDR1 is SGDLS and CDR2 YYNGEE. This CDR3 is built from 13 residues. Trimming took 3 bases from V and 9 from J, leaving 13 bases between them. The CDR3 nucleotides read TGTGCCAGCAGCGGAAAGAGGGGGGGTGAGCAGTTCTTC. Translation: CASSGKRGGEQFF.

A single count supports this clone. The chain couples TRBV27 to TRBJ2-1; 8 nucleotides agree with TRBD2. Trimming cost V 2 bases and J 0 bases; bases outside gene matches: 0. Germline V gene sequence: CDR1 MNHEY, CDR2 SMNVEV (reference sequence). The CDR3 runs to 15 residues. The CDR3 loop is CASSLSGSSYNEQFF. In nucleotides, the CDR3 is TGTGCCAGCAGTTTAAGCGGGAGCTCCTACAATGAGCAGTTCTTC.

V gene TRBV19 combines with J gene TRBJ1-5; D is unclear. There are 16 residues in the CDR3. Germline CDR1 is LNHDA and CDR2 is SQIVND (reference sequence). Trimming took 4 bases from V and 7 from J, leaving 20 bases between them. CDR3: CASSTSGSEVGQPQHF. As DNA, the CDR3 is TGTGCCAGTAGTACCTCGGGATCGGAGGTGGGGCAGCCCCAGCATTTT.

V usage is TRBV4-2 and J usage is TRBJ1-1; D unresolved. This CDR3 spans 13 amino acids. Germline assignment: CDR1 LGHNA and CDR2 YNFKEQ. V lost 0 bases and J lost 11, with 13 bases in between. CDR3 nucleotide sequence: TGTGCCAGCAGCCAAGACCGGGGTAAAGTGGCTTTCTTT. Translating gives CASSQDRGKVAFF.

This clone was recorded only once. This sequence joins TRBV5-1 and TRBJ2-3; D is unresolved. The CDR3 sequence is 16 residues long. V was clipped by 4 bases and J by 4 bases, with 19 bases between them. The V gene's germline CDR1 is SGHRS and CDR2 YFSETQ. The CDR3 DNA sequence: TGCGCCAGCAGCCCCGCCACCCAGCCTCGGGCAGATACGCAGTATTTT. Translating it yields CASSPATQPRADTQYF.

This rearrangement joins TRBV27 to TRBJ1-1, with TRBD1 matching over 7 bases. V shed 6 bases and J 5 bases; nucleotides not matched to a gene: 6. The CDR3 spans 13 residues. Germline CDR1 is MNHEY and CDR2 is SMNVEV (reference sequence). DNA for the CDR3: TGTGCCAGCAGACTCTCACAGGGGACTGAAGCTTTCTTT. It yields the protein CASRLSQGTEAFF.

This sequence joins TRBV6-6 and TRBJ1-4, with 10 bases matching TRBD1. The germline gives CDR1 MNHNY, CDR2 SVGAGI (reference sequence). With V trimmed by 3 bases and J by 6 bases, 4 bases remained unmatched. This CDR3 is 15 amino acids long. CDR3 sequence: CASSYGGTGDEKLFF. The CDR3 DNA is TGTGCCAGCAGTTATGGGGGGACAGGGGATGAAAAACTGTTTTTT.